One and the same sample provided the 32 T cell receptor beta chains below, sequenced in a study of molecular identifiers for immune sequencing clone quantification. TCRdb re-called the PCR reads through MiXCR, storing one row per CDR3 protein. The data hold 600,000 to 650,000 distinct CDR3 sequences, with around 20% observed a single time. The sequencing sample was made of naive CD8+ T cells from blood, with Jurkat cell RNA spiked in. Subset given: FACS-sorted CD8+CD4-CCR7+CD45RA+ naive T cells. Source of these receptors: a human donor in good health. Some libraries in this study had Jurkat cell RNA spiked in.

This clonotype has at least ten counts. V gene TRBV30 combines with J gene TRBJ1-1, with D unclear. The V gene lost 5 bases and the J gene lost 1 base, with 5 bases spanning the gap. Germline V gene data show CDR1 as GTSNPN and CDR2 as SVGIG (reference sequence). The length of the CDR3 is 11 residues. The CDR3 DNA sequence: TGTGCCTGGCAACCGAACACTGAAGCTTTCTTT. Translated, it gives CAWQPNTEAFF.

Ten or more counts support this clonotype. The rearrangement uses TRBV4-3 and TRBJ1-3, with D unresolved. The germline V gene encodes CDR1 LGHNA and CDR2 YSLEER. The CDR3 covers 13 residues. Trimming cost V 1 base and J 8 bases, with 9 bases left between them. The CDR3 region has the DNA TGCGCCAGCAGCCAAGTCCCTACCGACACCATATATTTT. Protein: CASSQVPTDTIYF.

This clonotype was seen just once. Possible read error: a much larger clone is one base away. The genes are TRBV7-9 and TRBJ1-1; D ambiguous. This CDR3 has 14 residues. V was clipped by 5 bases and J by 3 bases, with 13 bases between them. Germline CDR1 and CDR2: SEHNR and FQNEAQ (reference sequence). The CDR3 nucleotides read TGTGCCAGCAGCGAGAACGGTCTGGACACTGAAGCTTTCTTT. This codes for CASSENGLDTEAFF.

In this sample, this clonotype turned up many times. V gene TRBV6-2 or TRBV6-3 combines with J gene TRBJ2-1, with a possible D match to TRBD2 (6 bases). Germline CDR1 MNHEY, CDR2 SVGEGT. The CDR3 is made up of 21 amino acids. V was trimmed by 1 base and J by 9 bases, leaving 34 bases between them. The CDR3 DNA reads TGTGCCAGCAGTTACTACCGGGACTCAGCAGCTTCAACCGGGGTCCTCTGTGAGCAGTTCTTC. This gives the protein CASSYYRDSAASTGVLCEQFF.

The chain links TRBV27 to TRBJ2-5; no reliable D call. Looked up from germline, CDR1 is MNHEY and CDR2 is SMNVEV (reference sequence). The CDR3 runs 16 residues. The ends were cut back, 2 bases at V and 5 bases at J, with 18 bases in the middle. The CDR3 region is CASSLNLWSLEETQYF. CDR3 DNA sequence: TGTGCCAGCAGTTTAAACCTTTGGTCCCTCGAGGAGACCCAGTACTTC.

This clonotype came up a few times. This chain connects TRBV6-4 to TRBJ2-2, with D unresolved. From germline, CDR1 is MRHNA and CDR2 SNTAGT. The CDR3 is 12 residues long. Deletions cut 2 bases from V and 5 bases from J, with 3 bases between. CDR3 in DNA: TGTGCCAGCAGTGACACAACCGGGGAGCTGTTTTTT. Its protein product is CASSDTTGELFF.

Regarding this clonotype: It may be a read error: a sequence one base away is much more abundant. In DNA form, the CDR3 reads TGTGCCAGCAGTTCGGAACGACTTGTCACTAGCACAGATACGCAGTATTTT. Translating gives CASSSERLVTSTDTQYF. The chain uses TRBV12-3 or TRBV12-4 and TRBJ2-3; D uncertain. The CDR3 totals 17 residues. V gave up 4 bases and J gave up 0 bases, with 17 bases separating them.

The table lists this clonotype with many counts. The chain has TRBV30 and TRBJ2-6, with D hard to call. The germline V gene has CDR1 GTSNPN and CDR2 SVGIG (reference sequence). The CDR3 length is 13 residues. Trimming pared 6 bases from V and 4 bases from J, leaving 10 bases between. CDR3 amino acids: CACRLGGANVLTF. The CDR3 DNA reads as TGTGCCTGCCGATTAGGGGGGGCCAACGTCCTGACTTTC.

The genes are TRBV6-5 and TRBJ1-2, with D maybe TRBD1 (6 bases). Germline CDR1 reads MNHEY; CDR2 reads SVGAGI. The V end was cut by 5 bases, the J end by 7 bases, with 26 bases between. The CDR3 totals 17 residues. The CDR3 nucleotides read TGTGCCAGCAGTCCGTGGGGGGCAGGCACAGGAGAAAGTGGCTACACCTTC. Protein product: CASSPWGAGTGESGYTF.

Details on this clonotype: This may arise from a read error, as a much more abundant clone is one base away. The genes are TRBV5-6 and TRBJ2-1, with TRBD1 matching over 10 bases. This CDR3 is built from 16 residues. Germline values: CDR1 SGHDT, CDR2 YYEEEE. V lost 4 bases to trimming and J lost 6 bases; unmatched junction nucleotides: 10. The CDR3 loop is CASSIRDRGFVNEQFF. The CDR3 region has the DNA TGTGCCAGCAGCATCCGGGACAGGGGTTTCGTCAATGAGCAGTTCTTC.

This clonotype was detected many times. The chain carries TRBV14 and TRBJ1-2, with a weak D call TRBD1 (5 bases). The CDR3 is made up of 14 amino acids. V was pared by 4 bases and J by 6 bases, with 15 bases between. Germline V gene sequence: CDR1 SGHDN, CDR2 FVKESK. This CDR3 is CASSPLGRSNGYTF. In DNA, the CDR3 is TGTGCCAGCAGCCCCTTGGGACGGAGCAATGGCTACACCTTC.

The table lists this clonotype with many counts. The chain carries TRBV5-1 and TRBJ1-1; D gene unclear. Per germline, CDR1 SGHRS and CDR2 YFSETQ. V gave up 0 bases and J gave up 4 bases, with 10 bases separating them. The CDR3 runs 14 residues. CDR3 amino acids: CASSLVGRFTEAFF. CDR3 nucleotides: TGCGCCAGCAGCTTGGTGGGAAGGTTCACTGAAGCTTTCTTT.

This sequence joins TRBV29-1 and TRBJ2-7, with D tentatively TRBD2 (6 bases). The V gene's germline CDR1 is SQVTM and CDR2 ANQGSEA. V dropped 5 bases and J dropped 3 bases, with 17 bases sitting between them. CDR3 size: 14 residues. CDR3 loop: CSVTPGGVGYEQYF. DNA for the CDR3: TGCAGCGTTACCCCCGGGGGAGTTGGCTACGAGCAGTACTTC.

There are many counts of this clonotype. The CDR3 sequence is CASKSGFGGFTEAFF. In nucleotides, the CDR3 is TGTGCCAGCAAAAGTGGTTTTGGGGGCTTCACTGAAGCTTTCTTT. The chain uses TRBV28 and TRBJ1-1; D might be TRBD1 (6 bases). CDR3 size: 15 residues. CDR1 is MDHEN, CDR2 SYDVKM, per germline. Trimming took 7 bases from V and 4 from J, leaving 19 bases between them.

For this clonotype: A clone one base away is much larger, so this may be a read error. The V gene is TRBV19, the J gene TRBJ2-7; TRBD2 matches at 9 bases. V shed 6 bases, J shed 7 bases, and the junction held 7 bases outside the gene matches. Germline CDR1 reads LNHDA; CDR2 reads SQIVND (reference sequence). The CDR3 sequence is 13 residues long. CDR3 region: CASSSGGPEEQYF. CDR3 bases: TGTGCCAGTAGCAGCGGGGGGCCCGAGGAGCAGTACTTC.

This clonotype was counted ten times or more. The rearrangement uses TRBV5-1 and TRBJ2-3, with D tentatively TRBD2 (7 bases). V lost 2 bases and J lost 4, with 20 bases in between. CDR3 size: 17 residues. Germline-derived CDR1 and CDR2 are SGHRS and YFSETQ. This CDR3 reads CASSFPFVGGPADTQYF. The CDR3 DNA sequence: TGCGCCAGCAGCTTCCCGTTTGTGGGGGGGCCGGCAGATACGCAGTATTTT.

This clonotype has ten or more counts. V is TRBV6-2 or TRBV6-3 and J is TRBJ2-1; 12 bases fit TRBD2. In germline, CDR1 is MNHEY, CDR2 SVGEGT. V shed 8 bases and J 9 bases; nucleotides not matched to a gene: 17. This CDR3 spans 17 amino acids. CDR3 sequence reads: CASLPPSGRGLGGEQFF. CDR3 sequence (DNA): TGTGCCAGCCTTCCCCCTAGCGGGAGGGGTCTCGGGGGTGAGCAGTTCTTC.

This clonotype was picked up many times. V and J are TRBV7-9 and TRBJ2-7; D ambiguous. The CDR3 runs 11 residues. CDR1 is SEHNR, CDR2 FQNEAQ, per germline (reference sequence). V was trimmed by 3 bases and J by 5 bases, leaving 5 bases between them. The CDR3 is CASSFRDEQYF. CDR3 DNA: TGTGCCAGCAGCTTCCGGGACGAGCAGTACTTC.

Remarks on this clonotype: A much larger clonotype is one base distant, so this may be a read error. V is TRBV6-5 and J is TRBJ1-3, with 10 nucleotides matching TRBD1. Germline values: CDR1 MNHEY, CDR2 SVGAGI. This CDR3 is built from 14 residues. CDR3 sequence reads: CASGGTGVGTTIYF. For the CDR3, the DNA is TGTGCCAGCGGAGGGACAGGGGTTGGAACCACCATATATTTT.

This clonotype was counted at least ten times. This CDR3 is CASSPELAAETQYF. CDR3 in DNA: TGTGCCAGCAGCCCGGAACTAGCGGCAGAGACCCAGTACTTC. V and J are TRBV28 and TRBJ2-5; 8 bases map to TRBD2. The CDR3 covers 14 residues. Trimming took 6 bases from V and 4 from J; bases not matched to a gene: 7. CDR1 is MDHEN and CDR2 is SYDVKM in the germline V gene. The variable domain in full, completed from reference TRBV28 and TRBJ2-5, reads DVKVTQSSRYLVKRTGEKVFLECVQDMDHENMFWYRQDPGLGLRLIYFSYDVKMKEKGDIPEGYSVSREKKERFSLILESASTNQTSMYLCASSPELAAETQYFGPGTRLLVL.

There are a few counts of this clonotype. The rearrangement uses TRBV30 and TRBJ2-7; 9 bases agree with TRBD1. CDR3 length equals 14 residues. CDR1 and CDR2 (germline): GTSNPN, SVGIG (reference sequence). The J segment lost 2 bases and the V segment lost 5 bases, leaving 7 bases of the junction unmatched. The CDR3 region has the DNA TGTGCCTGGTATCCGGGACAGGGTACCTACGAGCAGTACTTC. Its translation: CAWYPGQGTYEQYF.

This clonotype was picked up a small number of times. This CDR3 is CASSETGTHYGYTF. CDR3 sequence (DNA): TGTGCCAGCAGCGAAACAGGAACTCACTATGGCTACACCTTC. The gene calls are TRBV7-9 and TRBJ1-2; D might be TRBD1 (5 bases). V lost 5 bases and J lost 3, with 13 bases in between. The CDR3 covers 14 residues. Germline V gene data show CDR1 as SEHNR and CDR2 as FQNEAQ (reference sequence).

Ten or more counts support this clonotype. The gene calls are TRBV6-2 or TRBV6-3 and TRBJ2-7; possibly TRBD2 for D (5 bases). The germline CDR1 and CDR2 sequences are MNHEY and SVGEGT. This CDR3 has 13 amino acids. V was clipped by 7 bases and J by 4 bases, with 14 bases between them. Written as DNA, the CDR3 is TGTGCCAGCACGGAGGTTGGTTGGTACGAGCAGTACTTC. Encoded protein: CASTEVGWYEQYF.

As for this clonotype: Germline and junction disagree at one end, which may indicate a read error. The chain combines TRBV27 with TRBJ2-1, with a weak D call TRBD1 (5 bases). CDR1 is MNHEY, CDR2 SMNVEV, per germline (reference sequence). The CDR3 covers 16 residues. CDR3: CASSLSAGLSYNEQFF. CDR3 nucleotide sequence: TGTGCCAGTAGTTTATCGGCAGGGTTATCCTACAATGAGCAGTTCTTC.

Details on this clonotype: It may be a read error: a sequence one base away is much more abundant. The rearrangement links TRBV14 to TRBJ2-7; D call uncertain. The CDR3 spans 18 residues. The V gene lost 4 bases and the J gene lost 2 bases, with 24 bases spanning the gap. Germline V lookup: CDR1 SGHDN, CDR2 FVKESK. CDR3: CASSPGRWQTSRPYEQYF. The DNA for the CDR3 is TGTGCCAGCAGCCCCGGCCGGTGGCAAACGTCCCGACCCTACGAGCAGTACTTC.

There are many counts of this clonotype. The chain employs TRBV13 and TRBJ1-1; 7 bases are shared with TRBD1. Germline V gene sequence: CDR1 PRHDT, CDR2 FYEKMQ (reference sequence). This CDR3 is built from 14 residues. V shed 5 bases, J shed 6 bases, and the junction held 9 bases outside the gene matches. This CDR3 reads CASSDGGGAAEAFF. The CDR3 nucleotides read TGTGCCAGCAGCGATGGAGGGGGCGCCGCTGAAGCTTTCTTT.

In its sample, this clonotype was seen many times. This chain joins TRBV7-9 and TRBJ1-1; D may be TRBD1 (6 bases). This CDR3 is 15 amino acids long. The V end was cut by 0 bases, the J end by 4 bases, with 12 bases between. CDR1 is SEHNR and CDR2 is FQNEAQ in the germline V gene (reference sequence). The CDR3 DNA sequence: TGTGCCAGCAGCTTAGCAGGGGGTGGGCGCACTGAAGCTTTCTTT. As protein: CASSLAGGGRTEAFF.

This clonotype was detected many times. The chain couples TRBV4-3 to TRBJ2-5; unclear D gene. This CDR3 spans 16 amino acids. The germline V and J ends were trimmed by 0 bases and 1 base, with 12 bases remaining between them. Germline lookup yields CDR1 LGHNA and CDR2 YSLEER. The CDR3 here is CASSQDYARSQETQYF. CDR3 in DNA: TGCGCCAGCAGCCAAGATTATGCACGCAGCCAAGAGACCCAGTACTTC.

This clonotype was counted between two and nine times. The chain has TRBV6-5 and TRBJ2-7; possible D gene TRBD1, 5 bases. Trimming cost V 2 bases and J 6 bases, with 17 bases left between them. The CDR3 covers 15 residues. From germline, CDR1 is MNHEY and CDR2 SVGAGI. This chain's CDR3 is CASSYTDTGSGEQYF. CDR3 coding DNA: TGTGCCAGCAGTTACACGGACACCGGGTCGGGCGAGCAGTACTTC.

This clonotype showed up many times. The CDR3 loop reads CASSPPVSGREETQYF. The CDR3 DNA reads TGTGCCAGCAGCCCCCCGGTTAGCGGGAGAGAAGAGACCCAGTACTTC. This chain links TRBV3-1 with TRBJ2-5, with 9 bases matching TRBD2. The V and J ends lost 4 bases and 3 bases, in that order; junction bases with no gene match: 9. Germline lookup yields CDR1 LGHDT and CDR2 YNNKEL (reference sequence). The length of the CDR3 is 16 residues.

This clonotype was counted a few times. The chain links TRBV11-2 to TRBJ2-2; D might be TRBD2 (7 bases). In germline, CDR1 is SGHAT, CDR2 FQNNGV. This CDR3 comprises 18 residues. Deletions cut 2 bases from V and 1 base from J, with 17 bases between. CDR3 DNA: TGTGCCAGCAGCTTATTTACAGGGAGGGTCATGAACACCGGGGAGCTGTTTTTT. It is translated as CASSLFTGRVMNTGELFF. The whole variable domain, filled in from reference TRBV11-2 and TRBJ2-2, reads EAGVAQSPRYKIIEKRQSVAFWCNPISGHATLYWYQQILGQGPKLLIQFQNNGVVDDSQLPKDRFSAERLKGVDSTLKIQPAKLEDSAVYLCASSLFTGRVMNTGELFFGEGSRLTVL.

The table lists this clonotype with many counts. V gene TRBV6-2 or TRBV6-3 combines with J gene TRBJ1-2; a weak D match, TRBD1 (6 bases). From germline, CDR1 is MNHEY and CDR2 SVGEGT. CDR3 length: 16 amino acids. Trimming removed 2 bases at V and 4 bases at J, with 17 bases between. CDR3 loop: CASSYPPWDITYGYTF. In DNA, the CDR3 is TGTGCCAGCAGTTACCCGCCCTGGGACATTACCTATGGCTACACCTTC.